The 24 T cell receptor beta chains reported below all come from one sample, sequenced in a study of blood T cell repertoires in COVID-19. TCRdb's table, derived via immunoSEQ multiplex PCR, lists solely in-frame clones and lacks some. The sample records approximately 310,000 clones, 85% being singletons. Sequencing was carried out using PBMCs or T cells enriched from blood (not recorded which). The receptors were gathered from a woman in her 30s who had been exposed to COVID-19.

CDR3 DNA: TGTGCCAGCAGCGGACTAGCGGGGTACACCGGGGAGCTGTTTTTT. Translated, it gives CASSGLAGYTGELFF. The J gene is TRBJ2-2, the V gene TRBV9, with 11 bases aligning to TRBD2. Unmatched junction bases numbered 1, after V lost 3 bases and J lost 3 bases. There are 15 residues in the CDR3. Germline V gives CDR1 SGDLS, CDR2 YYNGEE.

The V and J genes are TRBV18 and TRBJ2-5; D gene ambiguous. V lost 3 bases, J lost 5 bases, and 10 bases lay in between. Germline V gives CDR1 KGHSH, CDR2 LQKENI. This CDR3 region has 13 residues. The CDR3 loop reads CASSPPSRETQYF. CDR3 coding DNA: TGTGCCAGCTCACCCCCTTCGAGGGAGACCCAGTACTTC.

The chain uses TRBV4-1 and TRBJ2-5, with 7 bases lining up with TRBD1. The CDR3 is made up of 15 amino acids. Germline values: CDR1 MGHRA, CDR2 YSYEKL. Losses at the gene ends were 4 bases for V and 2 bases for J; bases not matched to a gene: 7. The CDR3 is CASSPGTAFQETQYF. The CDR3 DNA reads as TGCGCCAGCAGCCCCGGGACAGCGTTTCAAGAGACCCAGTACTTC.

This CDR3 is CASSSVGQGYYEQYF. The CDR3 DNA is TGTGCCAGCAGCTCCGTCGGACAGGGCTATTACGAGCAGTACTTC. The J gene is TRBJ2-7, the V gene TRBV7-8, with 8 bases lining up with TRBD1. CDR3 length equals 15 residues. Per germline, CDR1 SGHVS and CDR2 FQNEAQ. The ends lost 4 bases at V and 4 bases at J; junction bases unmatched: 9.

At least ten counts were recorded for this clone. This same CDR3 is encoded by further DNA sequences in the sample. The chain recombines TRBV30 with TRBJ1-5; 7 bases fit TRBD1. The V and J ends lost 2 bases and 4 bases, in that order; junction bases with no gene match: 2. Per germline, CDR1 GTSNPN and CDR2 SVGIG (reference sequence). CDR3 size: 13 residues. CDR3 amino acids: CAWSTRGNQPQHF. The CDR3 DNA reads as TGTGCCTGGAGTACCAGGGGGAATCAGCCCCAGCATTTT.

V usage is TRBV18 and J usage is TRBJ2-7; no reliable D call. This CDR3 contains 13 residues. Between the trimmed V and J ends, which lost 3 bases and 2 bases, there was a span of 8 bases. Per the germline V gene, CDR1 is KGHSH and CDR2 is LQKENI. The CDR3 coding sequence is TGTGCCAGCTCACCCTCGGCGGCCTACGAGCAGTACTTC. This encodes CASSPSAAYEQYF.

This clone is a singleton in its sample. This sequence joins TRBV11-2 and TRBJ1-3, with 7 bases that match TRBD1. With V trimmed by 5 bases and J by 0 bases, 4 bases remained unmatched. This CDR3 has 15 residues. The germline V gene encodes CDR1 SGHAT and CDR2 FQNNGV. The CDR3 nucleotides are TGTGCCAGCAGCCACAGGACAGGCTCTGGAAACACCATATATTTT. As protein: CASSHRTGSGNTIYF. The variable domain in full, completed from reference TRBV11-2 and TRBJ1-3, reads EAGVAQSPRYKIIEKRQSVAFWCNPISGHATLYWYQQILGQGPKLLIQFQNNGVVDDSQLPKDRFSAERLKGVDSTLKIQPAKLEDSAVYLCASSHRTGSGNTIYFGEGSWLTVV.

CDR3 DNA: TGTGCCAGCAGTTTCTTCTCTGACAGGGTCTACACTGAAGCTTTCTTT. Its translation: CASSFFSDRVYTEAFF. This chain joins TRBV28 and TRBJ1-1; the match to TRBD1 covers 7 bases. The CDR3 spans 16 residues. Germline V gives CDR1 MDHEN, CDR2 SYDVKM. V lost 3 bases and J lost 3; bases outside the gene matches: 10.

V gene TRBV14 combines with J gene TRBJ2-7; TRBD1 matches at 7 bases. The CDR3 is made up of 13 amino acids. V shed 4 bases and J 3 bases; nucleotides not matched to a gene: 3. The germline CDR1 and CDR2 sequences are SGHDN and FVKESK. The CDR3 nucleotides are TGTGCCAGCAGCCCGACAGGGATCTACGAGCAGTACTTC. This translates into CASSPTGIYEQYF. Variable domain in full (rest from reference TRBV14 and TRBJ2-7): EAGVTQFPSHSVIEKGQTVTLRCDPISGHDNLYWYRRVMGKEIKFLLHFVKESKQDESGMPNNRFLAERTGGTYSTLKVQPAELEDSGVYFCASSPTGIYEQYFGPGTRLTVT.

The CDR3 sequence is CASSQDRLYGYTF. CDR3 bases: TGTGCCAGCAGCCAAGACAGGCTTTATGGCTACACCTTC. V and J are TRBV3-1 (or the pseudogene TRBV3-2) and TRBJ1-2; D remains ambiguous. The ends were cut back, 0 bases at V and 5 bases at J, with 7 bases in the middle. CDR1 is LGHDT, CDR2 YNNKEL, per germline (reference sequence). CDR3 length: 13 residues.

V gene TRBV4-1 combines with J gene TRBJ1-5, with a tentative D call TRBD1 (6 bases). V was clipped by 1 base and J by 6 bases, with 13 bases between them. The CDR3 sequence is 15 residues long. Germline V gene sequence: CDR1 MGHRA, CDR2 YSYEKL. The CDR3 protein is CASSQGPKGGQPQHF. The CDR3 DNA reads TGCGCCAGCAGCCAAGGACCTAAAGGGGGTCAGCCCCAGCATTTT.

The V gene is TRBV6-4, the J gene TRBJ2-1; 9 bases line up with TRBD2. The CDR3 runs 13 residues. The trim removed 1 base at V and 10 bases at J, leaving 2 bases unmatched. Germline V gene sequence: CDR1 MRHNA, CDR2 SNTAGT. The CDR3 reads CASSDYSGGEQFF. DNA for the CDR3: TGTGCCAGCAGTGACTATAGCGGGGGAGAGCAGTTCTTC.

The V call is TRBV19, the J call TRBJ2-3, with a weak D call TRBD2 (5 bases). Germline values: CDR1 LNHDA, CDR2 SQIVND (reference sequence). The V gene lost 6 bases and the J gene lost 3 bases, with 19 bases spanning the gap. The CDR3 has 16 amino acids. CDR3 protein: CASSRSHGVITDTQYF. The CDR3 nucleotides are TGTGCCAGTAGCCGAAGCCACGGGGTAATAACAGATACGCAGTATTTT. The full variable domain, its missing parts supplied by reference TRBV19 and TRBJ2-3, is DGGITQSPKYLFRKEGQNVTLSCEQNLNHDAMYWYRQDPGQGLRLIYYSQIVNDFQKGDIAEGYSVSREKKESFPLTVTSAQKNPTAFYLCASSRSHGVITDTQYFGPGTRLTVL.

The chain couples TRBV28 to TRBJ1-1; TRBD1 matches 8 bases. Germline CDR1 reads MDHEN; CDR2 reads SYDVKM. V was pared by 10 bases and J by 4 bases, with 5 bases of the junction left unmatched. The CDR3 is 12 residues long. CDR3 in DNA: TGTGCCATCAAACAGGGGGTCACTGAAGCTTTCTTT. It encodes CAIKQGVTEAFF.

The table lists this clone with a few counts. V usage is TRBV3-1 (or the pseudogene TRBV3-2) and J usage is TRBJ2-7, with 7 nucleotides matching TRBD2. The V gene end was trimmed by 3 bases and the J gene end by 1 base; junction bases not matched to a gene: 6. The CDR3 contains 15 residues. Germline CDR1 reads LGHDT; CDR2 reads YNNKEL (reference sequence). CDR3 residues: CASSHGSSGSYEQYF. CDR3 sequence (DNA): TGTGCCAGCAGCCATGGGTCTAGCGGTTCCTACGAGCAGTACTTC.

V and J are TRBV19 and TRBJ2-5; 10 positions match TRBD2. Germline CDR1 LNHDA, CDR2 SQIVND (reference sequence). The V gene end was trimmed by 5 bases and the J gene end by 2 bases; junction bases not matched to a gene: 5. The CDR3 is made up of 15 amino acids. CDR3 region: CASSPEAGGQETQYF. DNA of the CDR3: TGTGCCAGTAGTCCCGAAGCGGGGGGGCAAGAGACCCAGTACTTC.

The CDR3 is CASRGQGIPGAFF. For the CDR3, the DNA is TGTGCCAGCAGGGGACAGGGGATTCCCGGAGCTTTCTTT. The chain joins TRBV28 to TRBJ1-1; TRBD1 matches at 10 bases. After removal of 6 bases from V and 10 bases from J, the junction contained 8 bases not matched to a gene. This CDR3 is 13 amino acids long. Looked up from germline, CDR1 is MDHEN and CDR2 is SYDVKM.

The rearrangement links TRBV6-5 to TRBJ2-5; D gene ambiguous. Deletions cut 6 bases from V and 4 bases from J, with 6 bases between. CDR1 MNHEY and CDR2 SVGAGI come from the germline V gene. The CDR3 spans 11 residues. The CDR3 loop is CASSNRETQYF. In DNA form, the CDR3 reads TGTGCCAGCAGCAACAGAGAGACCCAGTACTTC.

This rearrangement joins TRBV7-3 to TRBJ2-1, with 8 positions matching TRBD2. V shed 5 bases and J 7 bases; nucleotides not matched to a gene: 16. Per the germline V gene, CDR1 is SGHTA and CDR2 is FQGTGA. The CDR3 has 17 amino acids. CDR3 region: CASSPIAGRARGNEQFF. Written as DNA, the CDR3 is TGTGCCAGCAGCCCGATAGCGGGGAGGGCCCGGGGAAATGAGCAGTTCTTC.

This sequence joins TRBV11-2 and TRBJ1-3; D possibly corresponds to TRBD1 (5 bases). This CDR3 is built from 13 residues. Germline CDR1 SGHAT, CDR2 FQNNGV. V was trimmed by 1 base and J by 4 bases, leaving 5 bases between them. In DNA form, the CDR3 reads TGTGCCAGCAGCTTAGGGACAGGAAACACCATATATTTT. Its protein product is CASSLGTGNTIYF.

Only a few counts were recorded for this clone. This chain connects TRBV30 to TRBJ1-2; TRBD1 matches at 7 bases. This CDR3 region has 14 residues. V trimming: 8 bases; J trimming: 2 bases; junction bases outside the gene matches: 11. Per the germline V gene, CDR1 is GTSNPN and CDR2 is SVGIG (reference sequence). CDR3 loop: CARTWDSRNYGYTF. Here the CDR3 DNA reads TGTGCCCGTACCTGGGACAGTAGGAACTATGGCTACACCTTC. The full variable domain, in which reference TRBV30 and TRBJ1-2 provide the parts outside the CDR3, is SQTIHQWPATLVQPVGSPLSLECTVEGTSNPNLYWYRQAAGRGLQLLFYSVGIGQISSEVPQNLSASRPQDRQFILSSKKLLLSDSGFYLCARTWDSRNYGYTFGSGTRLTVV.

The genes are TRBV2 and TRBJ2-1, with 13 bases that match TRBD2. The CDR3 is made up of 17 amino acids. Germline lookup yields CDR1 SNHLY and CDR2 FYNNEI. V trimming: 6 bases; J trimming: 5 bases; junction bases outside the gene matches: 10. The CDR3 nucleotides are TGTGCCAGCAGCCCCCGACCGGGACTAGCGGGACACAATGAGCAGTTCTTC. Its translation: CASSPRPGLAGHNEQFF.

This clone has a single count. CDR3 nucleotide sequence: TGCAGTGCTAGTCCGACTAGCGGGGGGGCAGAGACCCAGTACTTC. Protein: CSASPTSGGAETQYF. The chain is built from TRBV20-1 and TRBJ2-5, with 14 bases identical to TRBD2. Germline loops: CDR1 DFQATT, CDR2 SNEGSKA (reference sequence). There are 15 residues in the CDR3. The ends lost 3 bases at V and 4 bases at J; junction bases unmatched: 4.

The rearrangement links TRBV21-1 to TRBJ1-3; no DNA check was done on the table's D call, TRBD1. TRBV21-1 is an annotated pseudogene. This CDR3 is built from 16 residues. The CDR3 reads CASRLWGQVAGNTIYF. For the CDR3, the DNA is TGTGCCAGCAGGCTATGGGGACAGGTGGCTGGAAACACCATATATTTT.